This T cell receptor (beta chain) was captured in a study of T-cell memory formation after mild COVID-19 (dated by TCRdb to the early 2020s). About the full investigation: Most TCR sequence clusters were specific to one of the two donors. The cohort comprised two young, previously healthy adult volunteers, one female and one male. T-cell clones expanding and contracting after mild COVID-19 in two donors were tracked by longitudinal TCRalpha and TCRbeta repertoire sequencing. Paper-wide results and their limitations: Some responding clones were found in pre-infection memory, which suggests that pre-existing cross-reactive memory T cells took part in the SARS-CoV-2 response. Only a couple of mild cases were covered by the study, and larger cohorts that include severe cases with pre-infection samples were considered necessary. The second-wave clones that peaked on day 37 were not confirmed to be SARS-CoV-2 specific. Contracting CD4+ clones were found mainly in CM and EM memory subsets, while CD8+ clones were enriched in EMRA. From day 15 to 85, contracting clones showed balanced CD4/CD8 phenotypes, whereas a second wave of clones that expanded from day 15 to 37 leaned towards CD4+.

From the cysteine through the phenylalanine, the CDR3 covers 13 amino acids. Only CDR3 DNA is held: 39 bases, read in frame from base 1. CDR1 and CDR2 are drawn from the germline V gene: SGHAT, FQNNGV. V sheds 5 bases and J sheds 4 bases, leaving 11 bases between their ends. A word on this clonotype: Which antigen it targets is not known. Per-base quality was not reported, and no clone a single base away is much larger than it.

Data came from an Illumina NovaSeq 6000. TCRalpha and TCRbeta cDNA libraries were built by 5'RACE with constant-segment primers, adding sample barcodes and unique molecular identifiers. RNA was extracted from every sample with Trizol reagent. Library amplification was performed in two PCR steps, and a second sample barcode and Illumina TruSeq adapters were introduced in the second step. Sequencing of the libraries was done on an Illumina NovaSeq, producing 2 x 150 bp paired-end reads. As for the original processing: Reads were demultiplexed and collapsed into UMI-guided consensus sequences with migec v1.2.7. Using mixcr v2.1.11, UMI consensuses were aligned to TRA and TRB V and J templates and then assembled into clonotypes. A clonotype was counted as expanded or contracted only when both edgeR and NoisET called the clonotype significant, with the noise models trained on biological replicates. For edgeR calls, a false discovery rate-adjusted p below 0.01 and a log2 fold-change threshold of 1 were applied. PCA with hierarchical clustering of max-normalized trajectories of the 1000 most abundant clonotypes was used as exploratory dynamics analysis. Each responding clone was given a CD4 or CD8 phenotype based on the CD4+ and CD8+ repertoires, which had been sequenced separately. TCRdb trimmed the raw reads at Q25, called clones with MiXCR and kept productive beta chains. Records with the same CDR3 protein are collapsed into one entry carrying the most frequent genes and DNA. The V and J calls shown here were made by TCRdb, not taken from the authors' results. The sample includes about 560,000 distinct CDR3 sequences, with 15% to 20% observed a single time. The ten largest clones take up about 7.4% of the sample.

Ficoll-Paque density gradient centrifugation was used to isolate PBMCs. The sequenced sample consisted of PBMCs or a T cell subset sorted from them (not recorded which). The sequence came from an adult woman who had mild COVID-19 (a few samples of this study predate the infection). The sample titles of this study are shuffled in the database, so cell type and time point are left out; the donor was told from shared clones. The receptor chain draws on TRBV11-2 and TRBJ1-2, with TRBD1 tentatively as D gene (5 bases match). Read as DNA, the sequence is TGTGCCAGCAGCCCTCGGGGGGTCTATGGCTACACCTTC. This yields the protein CASSPRGVYGYTF.